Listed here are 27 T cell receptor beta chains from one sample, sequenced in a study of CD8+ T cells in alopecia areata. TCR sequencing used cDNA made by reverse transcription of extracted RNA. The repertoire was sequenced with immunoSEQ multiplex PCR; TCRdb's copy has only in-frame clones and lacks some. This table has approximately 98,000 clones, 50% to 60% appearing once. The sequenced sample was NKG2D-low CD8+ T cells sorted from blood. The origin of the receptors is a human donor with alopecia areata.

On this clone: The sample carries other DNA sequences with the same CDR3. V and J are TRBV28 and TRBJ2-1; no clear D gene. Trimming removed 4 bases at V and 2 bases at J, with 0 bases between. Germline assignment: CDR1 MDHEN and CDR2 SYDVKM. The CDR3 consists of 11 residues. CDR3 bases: TGTGCCAGCAGTTCCTACAATGAGCAGTTCTTC. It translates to CASSSYNEQFF.

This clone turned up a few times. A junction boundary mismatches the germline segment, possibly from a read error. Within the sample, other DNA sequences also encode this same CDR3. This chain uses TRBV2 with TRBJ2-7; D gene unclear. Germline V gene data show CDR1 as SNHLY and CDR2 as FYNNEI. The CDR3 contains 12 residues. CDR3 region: CASSEALYEQYF. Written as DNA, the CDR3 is TGTGCCAGCAGCGAAGCCCTATACGAGCAGTACTTC.

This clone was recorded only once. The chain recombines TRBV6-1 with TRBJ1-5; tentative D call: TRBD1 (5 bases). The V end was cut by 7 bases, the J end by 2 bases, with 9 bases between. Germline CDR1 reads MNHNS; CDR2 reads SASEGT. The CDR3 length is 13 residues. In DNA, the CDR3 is TGTGCCAGCACTCAGGGTCGCAATCAGCCCCAGCATTTT. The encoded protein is CASTQGRNQPQHF.

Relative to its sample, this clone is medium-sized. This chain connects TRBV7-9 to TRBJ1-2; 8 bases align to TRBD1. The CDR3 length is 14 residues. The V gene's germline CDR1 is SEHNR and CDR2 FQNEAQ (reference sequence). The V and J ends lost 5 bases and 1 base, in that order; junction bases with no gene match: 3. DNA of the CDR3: TGTGCCAGCAGCCCGACAGGGGTTAACTATGGCTACACCTTC. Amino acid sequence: CASSPTGVNYGYTF.

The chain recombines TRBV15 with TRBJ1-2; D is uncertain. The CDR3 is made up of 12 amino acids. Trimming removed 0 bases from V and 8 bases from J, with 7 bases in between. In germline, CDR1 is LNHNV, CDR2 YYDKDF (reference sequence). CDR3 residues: CATSRDYGGYTF. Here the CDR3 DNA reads TGTGCCACCAGCAGAGATTACGGGGGCTACACCTTC.

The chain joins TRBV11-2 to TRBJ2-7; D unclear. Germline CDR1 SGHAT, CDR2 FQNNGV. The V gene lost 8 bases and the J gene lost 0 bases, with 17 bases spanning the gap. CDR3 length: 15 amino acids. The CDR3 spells CASGQGWGSSYEQYF. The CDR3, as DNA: TGTGCCAGCGGTCAAGGGTGGGGAAGCTCCTACGAGCAGTACTTC.

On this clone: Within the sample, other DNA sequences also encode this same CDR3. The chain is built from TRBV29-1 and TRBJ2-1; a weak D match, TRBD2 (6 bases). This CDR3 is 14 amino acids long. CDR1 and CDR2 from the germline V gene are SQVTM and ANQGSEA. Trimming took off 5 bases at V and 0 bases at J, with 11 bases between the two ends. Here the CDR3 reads CSVPGLSSYNEQFF. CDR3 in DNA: TGCAGCGTTCCGGGACTTAGCTCCTACAATGAGCAGTTCTTC.

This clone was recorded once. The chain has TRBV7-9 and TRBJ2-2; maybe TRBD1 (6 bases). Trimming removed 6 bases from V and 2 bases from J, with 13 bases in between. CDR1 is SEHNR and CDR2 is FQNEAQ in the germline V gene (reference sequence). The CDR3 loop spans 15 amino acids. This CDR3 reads CASSNRDTNTGELFF. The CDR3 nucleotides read TGTGCCAGCAGTAACCGGGACACCAACACCGGGGAGCTGTTTTTT.

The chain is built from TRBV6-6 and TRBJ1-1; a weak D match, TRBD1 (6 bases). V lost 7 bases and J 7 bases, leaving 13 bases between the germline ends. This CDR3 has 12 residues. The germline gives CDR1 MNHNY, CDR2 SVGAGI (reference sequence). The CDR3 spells CASIRGRDEAFF. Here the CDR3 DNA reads TGTGCCAGCATCCGGGGGCGGGATGAAGCTTTCTTT.

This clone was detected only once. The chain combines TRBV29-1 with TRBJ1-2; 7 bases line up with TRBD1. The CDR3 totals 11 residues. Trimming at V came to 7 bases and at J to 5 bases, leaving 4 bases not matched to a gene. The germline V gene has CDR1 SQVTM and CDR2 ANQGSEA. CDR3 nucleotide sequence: TGCAGCGCGACAGGGAGTTATGGCTACACCTTC. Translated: CSATGSYGYTF.

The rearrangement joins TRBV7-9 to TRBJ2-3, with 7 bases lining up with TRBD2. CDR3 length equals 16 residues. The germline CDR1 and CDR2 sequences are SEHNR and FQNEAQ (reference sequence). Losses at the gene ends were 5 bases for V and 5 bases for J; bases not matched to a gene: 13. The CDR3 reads CASSLLNQREGDTQYF. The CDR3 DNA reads TGTGCCAGCAGCCTACTTAATCAGCGGGAAGGAGATACGCAGTATTTT.

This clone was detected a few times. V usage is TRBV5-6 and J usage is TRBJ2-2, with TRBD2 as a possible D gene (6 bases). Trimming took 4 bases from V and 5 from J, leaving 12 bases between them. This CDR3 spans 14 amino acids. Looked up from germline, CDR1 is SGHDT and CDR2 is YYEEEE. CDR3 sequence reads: CASSRRARTGELFF. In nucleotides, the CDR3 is TGTGCCAGCAGCCGGAGGGCCCGGACCGGGGAGCTGTTTTTT.

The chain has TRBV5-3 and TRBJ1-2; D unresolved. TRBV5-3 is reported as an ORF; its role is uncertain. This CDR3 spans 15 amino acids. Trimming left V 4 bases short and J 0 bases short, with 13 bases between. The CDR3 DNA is TGTGCCAGAAGCCCTGACGGCAGGCCTAACTATGGCTACACCTTC. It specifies CARSPDGRPNYGYTF.

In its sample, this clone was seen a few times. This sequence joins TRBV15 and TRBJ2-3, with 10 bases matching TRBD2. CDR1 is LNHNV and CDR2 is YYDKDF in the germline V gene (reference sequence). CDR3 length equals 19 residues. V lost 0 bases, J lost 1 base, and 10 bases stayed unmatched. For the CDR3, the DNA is TGTGCCACCAGCAGAGATGCTCTAGCGGGAGTCTCCGGCACAGATACGCAGTATTTT. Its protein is CATSRDALAGVSGTDTQYF.

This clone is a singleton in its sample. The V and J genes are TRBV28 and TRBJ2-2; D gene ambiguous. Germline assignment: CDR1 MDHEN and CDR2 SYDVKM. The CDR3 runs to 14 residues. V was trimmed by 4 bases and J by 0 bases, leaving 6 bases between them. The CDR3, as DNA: TGTGCCAGCAGTTCTGGGCCGAACACCGGGGAGCTGTTTTTT. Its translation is CASSSGPNTGELFF. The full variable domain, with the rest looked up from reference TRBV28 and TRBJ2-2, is DVKVTQSSRYLVKRTGEKVFLECVQDMDHENMFWYRQDPGLGLRLIYFSYDVKMKEKGDIPEGYSVSREKKERFSLILESASTNQTSMYLCASSSGPNTGELFFGEGSRLTVL.

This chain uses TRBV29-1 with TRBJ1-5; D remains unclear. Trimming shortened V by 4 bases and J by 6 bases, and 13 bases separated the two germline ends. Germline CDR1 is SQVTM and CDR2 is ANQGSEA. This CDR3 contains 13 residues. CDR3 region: CSVVLGYGQPQHF. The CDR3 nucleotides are TGCAGCGTTGTCCTGGGGTACGGTCAGCCCCAGCATTTT. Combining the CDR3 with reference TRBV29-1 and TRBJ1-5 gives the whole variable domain SAVISQKPSRDICQRGTSLTIQCQVDSQVTMMFWYRQQPGQSLTLIATANQGSEATYESGFVIDKFPISRPNLTFSTLTVSNMSPEDSSIYLCSVVLGYGQPQHFGDGTRLSIL.

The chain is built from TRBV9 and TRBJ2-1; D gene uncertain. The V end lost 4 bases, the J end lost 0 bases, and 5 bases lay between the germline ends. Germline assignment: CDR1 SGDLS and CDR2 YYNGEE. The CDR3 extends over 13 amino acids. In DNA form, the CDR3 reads TGTGCCAGCAGCCCCTCCTCCTACAATGAGCAGTTCTTC. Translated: CASSPSSYNEQFF.

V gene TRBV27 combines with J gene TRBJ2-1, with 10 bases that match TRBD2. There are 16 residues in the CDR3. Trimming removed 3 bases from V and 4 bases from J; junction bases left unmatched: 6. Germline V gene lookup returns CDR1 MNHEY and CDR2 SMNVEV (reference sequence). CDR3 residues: CASSLSGTSEYNEQFF. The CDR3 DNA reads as TGTGCCAGCAGTTTGTCCGGGACTAGCGAATACAATGAGCAGTTCTTC.

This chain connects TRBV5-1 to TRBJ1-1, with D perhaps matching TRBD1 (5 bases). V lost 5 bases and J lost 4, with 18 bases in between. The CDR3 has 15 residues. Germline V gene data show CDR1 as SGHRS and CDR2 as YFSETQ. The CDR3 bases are TGCGCCAGCAGTCCATACCGAGCAGGGAGCACTGAAGCTTTCTTT. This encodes CASSPYRAGSTEAFF.

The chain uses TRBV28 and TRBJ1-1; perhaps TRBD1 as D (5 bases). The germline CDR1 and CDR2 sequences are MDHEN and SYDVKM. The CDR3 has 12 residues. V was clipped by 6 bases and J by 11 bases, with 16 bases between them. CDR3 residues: CASRGWARGAFF. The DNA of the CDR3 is TGTGCCAGCAGAGGTTGGGCCCGGGGCGCTTTCTTT.

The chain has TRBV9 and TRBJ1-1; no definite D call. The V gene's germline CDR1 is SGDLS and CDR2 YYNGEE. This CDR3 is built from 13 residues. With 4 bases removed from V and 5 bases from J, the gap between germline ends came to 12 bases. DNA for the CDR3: TGTGCCAGCAGCCCCCCCCTCGGGACTGAAGCTTTCTTT. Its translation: CASSPPLGTEAFF.

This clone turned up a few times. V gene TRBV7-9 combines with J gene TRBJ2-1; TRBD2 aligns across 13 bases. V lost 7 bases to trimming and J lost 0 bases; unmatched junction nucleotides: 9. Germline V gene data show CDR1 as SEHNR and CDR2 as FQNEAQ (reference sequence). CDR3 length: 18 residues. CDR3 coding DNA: TGTGCCAGCACCCCTGGGACTAGCGGGACGAGCTCCTACAATGAGCAGTTCTTC. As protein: CASTPGTSGTSSYNEQFF.

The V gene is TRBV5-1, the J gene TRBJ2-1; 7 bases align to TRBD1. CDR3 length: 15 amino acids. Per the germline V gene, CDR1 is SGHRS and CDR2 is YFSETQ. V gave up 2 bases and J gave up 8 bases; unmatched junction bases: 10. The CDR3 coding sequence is TGCGCCAGCAGCTTCTTTGGACAGGCCATCGATGAGCAGTTCTTC. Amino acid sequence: CASSFFGQAIDEQFF. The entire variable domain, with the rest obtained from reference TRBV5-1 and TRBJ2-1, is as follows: KAGVTQTPRYLIKTRGQQVTLSCSPISGHRSVSWYQQTPGQGLQFLFEYFSETQRNKGNFPGRFSGRQFSNSRSEMNVSTLELGDSALYLCASSFFGQAIDEQFFGPGTRLTVL.

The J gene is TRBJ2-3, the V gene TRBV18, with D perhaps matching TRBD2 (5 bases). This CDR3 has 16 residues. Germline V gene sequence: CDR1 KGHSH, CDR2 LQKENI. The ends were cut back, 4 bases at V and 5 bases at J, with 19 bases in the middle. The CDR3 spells CASSLPRGIGRDTQYF. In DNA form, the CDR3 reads TGTGCCAGCTCACTCCCGAGAGGGATTGGTCGAGATACGCAGTATTTT.

The CDR3 spells CASSGTRLYGYTF. The CDR3 DNA reads TGCGCCAGCAGCGGAACAAGACTCTATGGCTACACCTTC. This chain connects TRBV4-1 to TRBJ1-2; D not resolved. CDR1 and CDR2 (germline): MGHRA, YSYEKL. CDR3 size: 13 residues. The V end lost 5 bases, the J end lost 4 bases, and 11 bases lay between the germline ends.

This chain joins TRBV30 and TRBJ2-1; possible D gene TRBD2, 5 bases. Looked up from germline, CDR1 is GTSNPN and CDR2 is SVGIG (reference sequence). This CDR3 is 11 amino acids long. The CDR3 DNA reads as TGTGCGTGGGAGTCGTACAATGAGCAGTTCTTC. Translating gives CAWESYNEQFF.

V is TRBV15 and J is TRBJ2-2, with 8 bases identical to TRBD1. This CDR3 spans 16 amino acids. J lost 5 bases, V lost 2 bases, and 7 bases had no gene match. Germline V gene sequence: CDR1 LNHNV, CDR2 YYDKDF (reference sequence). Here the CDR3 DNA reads TGTGCCACCAGCAGATATGGACAGGGAAGGACCGGGGAGCTGTTTTTT. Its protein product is CATSRYGQGRTGELFF. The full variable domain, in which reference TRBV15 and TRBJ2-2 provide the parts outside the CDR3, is DAMVIQNPRYQVTQFGKPVTLSCSQTLNHNVMYWYQQKSSQAPKLLFHYYDKDFNNEADTPDNFQSRRPNTSFCFLDIRSPGLGDTAMYLCATSRYGQGRTGELFFGEGSRLTVL.